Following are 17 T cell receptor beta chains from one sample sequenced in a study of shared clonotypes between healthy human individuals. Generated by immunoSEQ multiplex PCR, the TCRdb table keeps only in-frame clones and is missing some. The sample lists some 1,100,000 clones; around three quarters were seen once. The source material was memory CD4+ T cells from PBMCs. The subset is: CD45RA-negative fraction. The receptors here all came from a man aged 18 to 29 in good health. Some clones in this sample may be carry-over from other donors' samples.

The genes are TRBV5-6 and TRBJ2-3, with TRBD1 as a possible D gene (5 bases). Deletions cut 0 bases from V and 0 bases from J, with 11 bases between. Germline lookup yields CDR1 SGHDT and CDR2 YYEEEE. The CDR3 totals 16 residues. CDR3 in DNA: TGTGCCAGCAGCTTGGGGGGCAGCCTAAGCACAGATACGCAGTATTTT. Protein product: CASSLGGSLSTDTQYF.

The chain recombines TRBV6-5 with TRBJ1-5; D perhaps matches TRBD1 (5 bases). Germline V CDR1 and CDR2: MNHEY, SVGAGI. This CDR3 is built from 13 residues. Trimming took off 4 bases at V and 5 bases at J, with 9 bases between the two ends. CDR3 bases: TGTGCCAGCAGTTTAGACAGTTATCAGCCCCAGCATTTT. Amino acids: CASSLDSYQPQHF.

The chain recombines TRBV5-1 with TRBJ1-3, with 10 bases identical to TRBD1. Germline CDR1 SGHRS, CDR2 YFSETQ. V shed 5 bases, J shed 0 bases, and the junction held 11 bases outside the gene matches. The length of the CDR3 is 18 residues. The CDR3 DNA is TGCGCCAGCAGGCGTTTGGTGGGACAGGGGATCTCTGGAAACACCATATATTTT. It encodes CASRRLVGQGISGNTIYF.

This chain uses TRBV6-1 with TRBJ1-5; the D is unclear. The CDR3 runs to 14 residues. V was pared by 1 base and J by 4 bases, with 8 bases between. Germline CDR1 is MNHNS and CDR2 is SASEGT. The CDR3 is CASSEGRNNQPQHF. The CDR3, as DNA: TGTGCCAGCAGTGAAGGAAGAAATAATCAGCCCCAGCATTTT.

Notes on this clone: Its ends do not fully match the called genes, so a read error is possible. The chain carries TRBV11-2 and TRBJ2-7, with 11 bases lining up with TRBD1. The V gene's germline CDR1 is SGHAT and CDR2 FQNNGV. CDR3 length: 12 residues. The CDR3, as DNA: TGTGCCAGCAGCCTTGGACAGGGGGCTATTCACTTC. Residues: CASSLGQGAIHF.

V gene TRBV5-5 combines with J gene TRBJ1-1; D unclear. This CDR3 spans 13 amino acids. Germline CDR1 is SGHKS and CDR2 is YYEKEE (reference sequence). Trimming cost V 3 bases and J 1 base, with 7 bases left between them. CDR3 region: CASSSLRNTEAFF. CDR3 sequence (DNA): TGTGCCAGCAGCTCGCTGAGGAACACTGAAGCTTTCTTT. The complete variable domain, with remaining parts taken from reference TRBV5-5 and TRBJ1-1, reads DAGVTQSPTHLIKTRGQQVTLRCSPISGHKSVSWYQQVLGQGPQFIFQYYEKEERGRGNFPDRFSARQFPNYSSELNVNALLLGDSALYLCASSSLRNTEAFFGQGTRLTVV.

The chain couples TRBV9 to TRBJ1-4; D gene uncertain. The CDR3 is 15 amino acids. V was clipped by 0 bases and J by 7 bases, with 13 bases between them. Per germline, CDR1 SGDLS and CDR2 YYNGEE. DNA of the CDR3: TGTGCCAGCAGCGTAGGCCCCGGGTGGAGTGAAAAACTGTTTTTT. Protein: CASSVGPGWSEKLFF.

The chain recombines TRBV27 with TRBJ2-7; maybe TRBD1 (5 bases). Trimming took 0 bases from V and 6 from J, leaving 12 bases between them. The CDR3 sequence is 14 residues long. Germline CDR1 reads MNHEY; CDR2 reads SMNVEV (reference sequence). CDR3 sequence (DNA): TGTGCCAGCAGTTTATCTCCAGGGCTGGGCGAGCAGTACTTC. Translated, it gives CASSLSPGLGEQYF.

The CDR3 DNA reads TGCGCCAGCAGCCAAGATGGGGGAGATGAAAAACTGTTTTTT. This sequence encodes CASSQDGGDEKLFF. The chain combines TRBV4-1 with TRBJ1-4, with D perhaps TRBD1 (5 bases). The CDR3 has 14 residues. The V gene's germline CDR1 is MGHRA and CDR2 YSYEKL. V lost 0 bases and J lost 6, with 8 bases in between.

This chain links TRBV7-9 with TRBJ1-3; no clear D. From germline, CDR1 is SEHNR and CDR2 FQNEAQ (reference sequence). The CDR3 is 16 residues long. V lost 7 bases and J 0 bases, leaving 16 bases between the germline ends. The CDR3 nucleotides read TGTGCCAGCACCCGGACGGAAAAGAGCTCTGGAAACACCATATATTTT. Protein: CASTRTEKSSGNTIYF.

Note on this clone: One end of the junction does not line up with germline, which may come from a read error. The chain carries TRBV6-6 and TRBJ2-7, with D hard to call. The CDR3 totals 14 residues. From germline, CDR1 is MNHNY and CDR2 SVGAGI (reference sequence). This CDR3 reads CVSRLGIRSYEQYF. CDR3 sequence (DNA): TGTGTCAGCCGCCTGGGGATTCGCTCCTACGAGCAGTACTTC.

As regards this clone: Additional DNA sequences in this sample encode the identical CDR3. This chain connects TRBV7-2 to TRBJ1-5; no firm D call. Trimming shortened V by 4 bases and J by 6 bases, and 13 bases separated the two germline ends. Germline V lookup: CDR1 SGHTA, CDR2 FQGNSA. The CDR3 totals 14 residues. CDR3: CASSSGQPGQPQHF. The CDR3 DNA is TGTGCCAGCAGCTCAGGTCAGCCCGGTCAGCCCCAGCATTTT.

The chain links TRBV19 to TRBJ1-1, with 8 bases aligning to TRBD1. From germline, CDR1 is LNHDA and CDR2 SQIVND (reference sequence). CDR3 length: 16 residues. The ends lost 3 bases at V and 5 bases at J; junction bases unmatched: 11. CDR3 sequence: CASSIQVGQGGTEAFF. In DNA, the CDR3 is TGTGCCAGTAGTATCCAAGTCGGACAGGGTGGGACTGAAGCTTTCTTT.

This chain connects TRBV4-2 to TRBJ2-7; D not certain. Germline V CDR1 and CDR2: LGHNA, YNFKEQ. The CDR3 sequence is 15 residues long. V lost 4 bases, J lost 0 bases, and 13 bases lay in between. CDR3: CASSRGRLGSYEQYF. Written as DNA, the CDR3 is TGTGCCAGCAGCCGAGGACGGTTAGGCTCCTACGAGCAGTACTTC.

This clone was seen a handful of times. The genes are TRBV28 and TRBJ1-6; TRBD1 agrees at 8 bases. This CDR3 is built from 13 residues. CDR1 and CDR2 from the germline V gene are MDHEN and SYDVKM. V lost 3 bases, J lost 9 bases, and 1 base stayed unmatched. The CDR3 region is CASSFDRGSPLHF. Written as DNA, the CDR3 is TGTGCCAGCAGTTTTGACAGGGGTTCACCCCTCCACTTT.

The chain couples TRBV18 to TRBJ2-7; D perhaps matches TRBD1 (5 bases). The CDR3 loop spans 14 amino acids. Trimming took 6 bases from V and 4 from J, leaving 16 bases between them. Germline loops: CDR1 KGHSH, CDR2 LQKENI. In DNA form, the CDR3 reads TGTGCCAGCTCTCCCACTCAGGGCTGGTACGAGCAGTACTTC. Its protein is CASSPTQGWYEQYF. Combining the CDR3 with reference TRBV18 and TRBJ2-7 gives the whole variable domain NAGVMQNPRHLVRRRGQEARLRCSPMKGHSHVYWYRQLPEEGLKFMVYLQKENIIDESGMPKERFSAEFPKEGPSILRIQQVVRGDSAAYFCASSPTQGWYEQYFGPGTRLTVT.

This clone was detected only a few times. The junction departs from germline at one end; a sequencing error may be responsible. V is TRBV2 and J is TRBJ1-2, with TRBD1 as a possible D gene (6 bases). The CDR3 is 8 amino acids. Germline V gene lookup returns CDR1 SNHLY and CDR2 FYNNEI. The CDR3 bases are TGTGCCAGCAAGTCAGGGGCCTTC. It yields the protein CASKSGAF.